The 10 T cell receptor beta chains listed next were all sequenced from one sample in a study of Graves' ophthalmopathy and Graves' hyperthyroidism. RNA transcripts served as template for amplifying TCR beta CDR3 sequences. HTBI primers were employed in first-round RT-PCR, then a second-round multiplex PCR followed. TCRdb recomputed calls from the multiplex PCR reads with MiXCR, one row per CDR3 protein. The table records hundreds of thousands of distinct CDR3 sequences, roughly 39% of them present only once. The sequencing input was peripheral blood. These receptors were collected from an adult man with Graves' ophthalmopathy.

V usage is TRBV29-1 and J usage is TRBJ1-2; TRBD1 is a possible D gene (5 bases). The CDR3 sequence is 13 residues long. CDR1 is SQVTM and CDR2 is ANQGSEA in the germline V gene. The V end lost 8 bases, the J end lost 6 bases, and 19 bases lay between the germline ends. This CDR3 is CSHYPGRGNGYTF. In DNA form, the CDR3 reads TGCAGCCATTACCCGGGACGGGGAAATGGCTACACCTTC.

Notes on this clonotype: This may arise from a read error, as a much more abundant clone is one base away. Here the CDR3 omits its conserved ending phenylalanine or tryptophan, so a read error is the likely source. The chain uses TRBV12-3 or TRBV12-4 and TRBJ1-1, with no clear D. V gave up 6 bases and J gave up 7 bases, with 9 bases separating them. CDR3 length: 11 amino acids. The CDR3 reads CASRREGEAFS. As DNA, the CDR3 is TGTGCCAGCAGACGGGAGGGTGAAGCTTTCTCT.

This clonotype was detected only once. The chain employs TRBV19 and TRBJ2-1; 10 bases align to TRBD2. Germline V gives CDR1 LNHDA, CDR2 SQIVND (reference sequence). There are 15 residues in the CDR3. J lost 4 bases, V lost 10 bases, and 10 bases had no gene match. The CDR3, as DNA: TGTGCCACCACGGTCGGGACTAGCGCATACAATGAGCAGTTCTTC. This gives the protein CATTVGTSAYNEQFF.

This clonotype appeared many times. This chain connects TRBV7-9 to TRBJ2-2; TRBD2 aligns across 7 bases. The CDR3 spans 18 residues. Germline V gene sequence: CDR1 SEHNR, CDR2 FQNEAQ (reference sequence). The ends lost 5 bases at V and 0 bases at J; junction bases unmatched: 12. The CDR3 DNA sequence: TGTGCCAGCAGCACGAAGGGGACGGGGACTACGAACACCGGGGAGCTGTTTTTT. Its translation is CASSTKGTGTTNTGELFF.

This sequence joins TRBV4-2 and TRBJ1-4; no firm D call. The germline V and J ends were trimmed by 0 bases and 4 bases, with 12 bases remaining between them. Germline loops: CDR1 LGHNA, CDR2 YNFKEQ. The CDR3 is made up of 16 amino acids. The CDR3 region has the DNA TGTGCCAGCAGCCAAGATTTGGGGAATGGTAATGAAAAACTGTTTTTT. As protein: CASSQDLGNGNEKLFF.

This clonotype showed up many times. The chain couples TRBV20-1 to TRBJ1-4; tentatively, D is TRBD1 (5 bases). Per the germline V gene, CDR1 is DFQATT and CDR2 is SNEGSKA (reference sequence). The CDR3 has 15 residues. The V end lost 0 bases, the J end lost 8 bases, and 16 bases lay between the germline ends. CDR3 region: CSARDQREGREKLFF. The CDR3 DNA reads as TGCAGTGCTAGAGATCAAAGGGAGGGGAGGGAAAAACTGTTTTTT.

This rearrangement joins TRBV15 to TRBJ2-5, with 10 bases that match TRBD1. Trimming cost V 3 bases and J 5 bases; bases outside gene matches: 12. The CDR3 sequence is 17 residues long. The germline CDR1 and CDR2 sequences are LNHNV and YYDKDF (reference sequence). CDR3 loop: CATSSGKLGQGRETQYF. CDR3 nucleotide sequence: TGTGCCACCAGCAGCGGCAAGCTGGGACAGGGGAGGGAGACCCAGTACTTC.

In this sample, this clonotype turned up a few times. This chain connects TRBV4-3 to TRBJ1-4; TRBD1 is a possible D gene (6 bases). The V end was cut by 4 bases, the J end by 12 bases, with 15 bases between. The CDR3 loop spans 13 amino acids. Germline CDR1 and CDR2: LGHNA and YSLEER. CDR3 protein: CASSRVWGRELFF. In DNA form, the CDR3 reads TGCGCCAGCAGCCGGGTATGGGGGCGGGAACTGTTTTTT.

This clonotype was seen repeatedly, ten times or more. The chain carries TRBV12-3 or TRBV12-4 and TRBJ1-1; D possibly corresponds to TRBD1 (6 bases). The V gene lost 6 bases and the J gene lost 7 bases, with 9 bases spanning the gap. This CDR3 contains 11 residues. The CDR3, as DNA: TGTGCCAGCAGGAGGACAGATGAAGCTTTCTTT. Its translation: CASRRTDEAFF.

This chain links TRBV11-2 with TRBJ1-2; D not certain. The CDR3 has 18 residues. V was cut by 1 base and J by 4 bases, with 22 bases left in between. The germline CDR1 and CDR2 sequences are SGHAT and FQNNGV. The CDR3 loop is CASSLAPLWKELLYGYTF. The CDR3 DNA sequence: TGTGCCAGCAGCTTAGCTCCTTTGTGGAAGGAGCTACTCTATGGCTACACCTTC.